This T cell receptor (beta chain) was identified in a study of regulatory T cells in long-lasting Graves disease. Concerning this clonotype: Its antigen remains unknown.

V dropped 2 bases and J dropped 2 bases, with 7 bases sitting between them. Per the germline V gene, CDR1 is MDHEN and CDR2 is SYDVKM. This CDR3 spans 14 amino acids. Time point in this sample: persistent/refractory GD, antithyroid drugs over 5 years with positive TRAb. From PBMCs, RNA was extracted and then used to make the TCR library. Enrollment of patients was through an endocrinology department in Xi'an, China. Study observations and caveats: Newly diagnosed Graves' patients had higher TCR diversity than persistent ones.

For TCR beta, libraries came from iRepertoire HTBI primers and Arm-PCR of CDR3 regions. TCRdb re-analysed the multiplex PCR reads in MiXCR, keeping a single row per CDR3 protein. This table has 500,000 to 700,000 distinct CDR3 sequences, about 32% appearing once. This sample comprised peripheral blood mononuclear cells (PBMCs), obtained when the disease was refractory, from a patient treated with antithyroid drugs. The chain is built from TRBV28 and TRBJ2-4, with D unclear. The TCR sequence derives from a female donor with Graves disease. CDR3: CASSLGDSKNIQYF. CDR3 DNA sequence: TGTGCCAGCAGTTTAGGCGATTCCAAAAACATTCAGTACTTC.